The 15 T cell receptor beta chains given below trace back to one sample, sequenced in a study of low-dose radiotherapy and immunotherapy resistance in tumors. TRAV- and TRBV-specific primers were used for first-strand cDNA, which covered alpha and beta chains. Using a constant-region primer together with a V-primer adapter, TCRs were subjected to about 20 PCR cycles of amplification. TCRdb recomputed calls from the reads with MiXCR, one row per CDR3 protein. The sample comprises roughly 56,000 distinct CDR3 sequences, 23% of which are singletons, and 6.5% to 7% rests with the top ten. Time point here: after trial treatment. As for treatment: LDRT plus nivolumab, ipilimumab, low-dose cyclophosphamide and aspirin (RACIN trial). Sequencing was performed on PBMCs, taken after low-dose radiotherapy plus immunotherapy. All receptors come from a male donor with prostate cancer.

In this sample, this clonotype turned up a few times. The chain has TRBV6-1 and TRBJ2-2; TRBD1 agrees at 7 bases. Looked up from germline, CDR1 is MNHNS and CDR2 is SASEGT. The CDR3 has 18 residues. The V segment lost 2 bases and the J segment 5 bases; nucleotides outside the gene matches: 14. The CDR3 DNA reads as TGTGCCAGCAGTGAACTCCCTTTGGCAGGGGGTGGAACCGGGGAGCTGTTTTTT. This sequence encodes CASSELPLAGGGTGELFF.

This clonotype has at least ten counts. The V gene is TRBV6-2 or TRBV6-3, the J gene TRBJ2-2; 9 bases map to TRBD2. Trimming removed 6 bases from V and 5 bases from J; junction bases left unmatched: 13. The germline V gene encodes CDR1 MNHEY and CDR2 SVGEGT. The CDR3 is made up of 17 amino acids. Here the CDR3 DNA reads TGTGCCAGCAGCCCCCTCCGAGCTAGCGGGGAAACCGGGGAGCTGTTTTTT. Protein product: CASSPLRASGETGELFF.

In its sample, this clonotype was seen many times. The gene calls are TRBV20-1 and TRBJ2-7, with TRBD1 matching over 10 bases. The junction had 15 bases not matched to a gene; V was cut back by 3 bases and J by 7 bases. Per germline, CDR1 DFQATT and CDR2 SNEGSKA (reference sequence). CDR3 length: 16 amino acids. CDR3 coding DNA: TGCAGTGCTAGGATGATGGGCAGGACAGGGGGTTTGGAGCAGTACTTC. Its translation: CSARMMGRTGGLEQYF.

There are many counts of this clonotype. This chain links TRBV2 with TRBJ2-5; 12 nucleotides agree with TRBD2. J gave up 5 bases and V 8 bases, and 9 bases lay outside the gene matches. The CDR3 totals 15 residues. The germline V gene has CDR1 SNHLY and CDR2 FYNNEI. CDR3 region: CASFPRLAGEETQYF. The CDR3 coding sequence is TGTGCCAGCTTTCCCCGACTAGCGGGAGAGGAGACCCAGTACTTC.

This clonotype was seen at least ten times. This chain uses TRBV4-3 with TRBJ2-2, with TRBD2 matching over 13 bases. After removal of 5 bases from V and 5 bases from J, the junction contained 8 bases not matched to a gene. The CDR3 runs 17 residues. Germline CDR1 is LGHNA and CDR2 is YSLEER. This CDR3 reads CASSSGTSGVRTGELFF. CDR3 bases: TGCGCCAGCAGCTCCGGGACTAGCGGGGTGAGGACCGGGGAGCTGTTTTTT.

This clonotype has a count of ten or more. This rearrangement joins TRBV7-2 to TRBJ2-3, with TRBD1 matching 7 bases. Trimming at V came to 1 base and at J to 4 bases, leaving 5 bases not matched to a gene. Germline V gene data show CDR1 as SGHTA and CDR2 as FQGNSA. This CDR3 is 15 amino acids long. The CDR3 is CASSLVGQGADTQYF. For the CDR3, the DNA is TGTGCCAGCAGCTTAGTGGGCCAGGGGGCAGATACGCAGTATTTT.

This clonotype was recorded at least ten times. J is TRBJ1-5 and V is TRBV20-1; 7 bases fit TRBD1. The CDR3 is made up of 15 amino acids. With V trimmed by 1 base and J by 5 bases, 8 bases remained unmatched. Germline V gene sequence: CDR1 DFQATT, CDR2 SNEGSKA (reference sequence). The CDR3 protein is CSARAGGGKDQPQHF. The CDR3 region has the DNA TGCAGTGCTAGAGCAGGGGGAGGCAAGGATCAGCCCCAGCATTTT.

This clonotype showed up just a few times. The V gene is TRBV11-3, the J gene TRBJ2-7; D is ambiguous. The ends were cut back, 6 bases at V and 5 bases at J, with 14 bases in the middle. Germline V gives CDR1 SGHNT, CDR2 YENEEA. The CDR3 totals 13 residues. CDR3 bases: TGTGCCAGCAGTTCAAATCCTGGGGACGAGCAGTACTTC. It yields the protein CASSSNPGDEQYF.

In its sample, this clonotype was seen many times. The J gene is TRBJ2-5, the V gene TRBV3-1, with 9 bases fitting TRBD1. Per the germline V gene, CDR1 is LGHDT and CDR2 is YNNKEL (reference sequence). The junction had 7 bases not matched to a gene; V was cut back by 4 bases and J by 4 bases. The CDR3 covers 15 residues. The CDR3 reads CASSPSGQGGETQYF. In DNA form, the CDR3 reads TGTGCCAGCAGCCCCTCGGGACAGGGCGGAGAGACCCAGTACTTC.

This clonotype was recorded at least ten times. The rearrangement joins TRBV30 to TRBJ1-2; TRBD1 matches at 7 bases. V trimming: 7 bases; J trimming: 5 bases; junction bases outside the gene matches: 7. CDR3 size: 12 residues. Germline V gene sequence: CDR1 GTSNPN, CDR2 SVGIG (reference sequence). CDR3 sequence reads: CASKGAGYGYTF. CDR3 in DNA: TGTGCCTCAAAGGGGGCAGGATATGGCTACACCTTC.

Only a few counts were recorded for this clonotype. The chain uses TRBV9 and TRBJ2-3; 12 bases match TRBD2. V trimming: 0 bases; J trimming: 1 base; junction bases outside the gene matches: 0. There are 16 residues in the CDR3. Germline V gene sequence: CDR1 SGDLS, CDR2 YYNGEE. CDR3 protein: CASSVASGGGTDTQYF. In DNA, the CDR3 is TGTGCCAGCAGCGTAGCTAGCGGGGGGGGCACAGATACGCAGTATTTT.

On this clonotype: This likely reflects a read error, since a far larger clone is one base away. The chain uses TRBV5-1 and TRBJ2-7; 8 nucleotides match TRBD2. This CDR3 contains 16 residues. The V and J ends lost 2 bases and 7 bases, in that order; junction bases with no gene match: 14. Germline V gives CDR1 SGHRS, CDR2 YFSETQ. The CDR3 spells CASSFASGSLGNEQYF. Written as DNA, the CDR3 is TGCGCCAGCAGCTTTGCAAGCGGGAGTTTGGGCAATGAGCAGTACTTC. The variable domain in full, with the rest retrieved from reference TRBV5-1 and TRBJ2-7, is KAGVTQTPRYLIKTRGQQVTLSCSPISGHRSVSWYQQTPGQGLQFLFEYFSETQRNKGNFPGRFSGRQFSNSRSEMNVSTLELGDSALYLCASSFASGSLGNEQYFGPGTRLTVT.

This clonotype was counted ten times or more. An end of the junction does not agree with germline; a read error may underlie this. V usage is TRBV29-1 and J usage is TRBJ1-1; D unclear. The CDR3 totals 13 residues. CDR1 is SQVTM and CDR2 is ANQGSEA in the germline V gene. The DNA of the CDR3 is TGCAGCGTTTCCCGACGAGAGAACGCTGAAGCTTTCTTT. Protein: CSVSRRENAEAFF.

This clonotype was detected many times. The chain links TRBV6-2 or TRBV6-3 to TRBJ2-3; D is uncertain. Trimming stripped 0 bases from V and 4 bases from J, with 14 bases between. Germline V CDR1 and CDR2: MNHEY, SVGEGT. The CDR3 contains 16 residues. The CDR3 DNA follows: TGTGCCAGCAGTTACTCCACTTACTCCTACGCAGATACGCAGTATTTT. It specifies CASSYSTYSYADTQYF.

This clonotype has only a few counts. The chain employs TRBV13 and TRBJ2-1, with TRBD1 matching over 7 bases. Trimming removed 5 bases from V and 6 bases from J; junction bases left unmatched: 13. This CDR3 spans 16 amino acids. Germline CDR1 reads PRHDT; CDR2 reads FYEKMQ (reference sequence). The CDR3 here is CASSPMEGGLGNEQFF. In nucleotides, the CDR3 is TGTGCCAGCAGCCCCATGGAAGGGGGCCTTGGCAATGAGCAGTTCTTC. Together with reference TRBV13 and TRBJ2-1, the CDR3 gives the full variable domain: AAGVIQSPRHLIKEKRETATLKCYPIPRHDTVYWYQQGPGQDPQFLISFYEKMQSDKGSIPDRFSAQQFSDYHSELNMSSLELGDSALYFCASSPMEGGLGNEQFFGPGTRLTVL.